The present T cell receptor (beta chain) was sequenced within a study of T-cell reconstitution after alpha-beta-depleted transplantation in children. Trimming pared 5 bases from V and 7 bases from J, leaving 15 bases between. Germline loops: CDR1 SEHNR, CDR2 FQNEAQ (reference sequence). The CDR3 length is 14 residues. Unique molecular identifiers featured in how the TCRbeta library was prepared. TCRdb reanalysed the PCR reads using MiXCR and keeps one entry per CDR3 protein. The sample has just under 550,000 distinct CDR3 sequences; 15% to 20% are singletons. The source is a human donor who donated a stem cell graft to a child with acute lymphoblastic leukemia. The chain recombines TRBV7-9 with TRBJ2-1, with D possibly being TRBD1 (6 bases). The sample in question was PBMCs from the stem cell graft donor, obtained from the stem cell graft. The CDR3 DNA sequence: TGTGCCAGCAGCCCCGAGGGGGTTGCGAATGAGCAGTTCTTC. Its translation is CASSPEGVANEQFF.